These 18 T cell receptor beta chains were all obtained from the same sample, sequenced in a study of blood T cell repertoires in COVID-19. Clones were sequenced by immunoSEQ multiplex PCR, and TCRdb holds only the in-frame ones, with some missing. The data contain around 130,000 clones, 82% of them singletons. Sequencing input: peripheral blood. The receptors come from a woman of 80 years or more with acute or convalescent COVID-19.

The genes are TRBV28 and TRBJ2-7; TRBD1 might be the D (6 bases). The CDR3 totals 13 residues. The V end lost 8 bases, the J end lost 7 bases, and 18 bases lay between the germline ends. Germline V CDR1 and CDR2: MDHEN, SYDVKM. The CDR3 nucleotides are TGTGCCAGCTCCAGGGGTCAACTGGGGGAGCAGTACTTC. As protein: CASSRGQLGEQYF.

A note on this clone: Other DNA sequences in this specimen translate into the identical CDR3. This chain joins TRBV5-1 and TRBJ2-7, with TRBD2 identical over 10 bases. Germline V gene sequence: CDR1 SGHRS, CDR2 YFSETQ. CDR3 size: 16 residues. V was pared by 4 bases and J by 0 bases, with 7 bases of the junction left unmatched. The CDR3 protein is CASSGRTSGSSYEQYF. The DNA for the CDR3 is TGCGCCAGCAGCGGAAGGACTAGCGGTAGCTCCTACGAGCAGTACTTC.

The chain joins TRBV4-1 to TRBJ2-7; 12 bases line up with TRBD2. Germline lookup yields CDR1 MGHRA and CDR2 YSYEKL. The V gene end was trimmed by 0 bases and the J gene end by 2 bases; junction bases not matched to a gene: 5. CDR3 length: 17 residues. CDR3 coding DNA: TGCGCCAGCAGCCAAGAGCATCTAGCGGGAGGGCCCTACGAGCAGTACTTC. This codes for CASSQEHLAGGPYEQYF.

The rearrangement links TRBV29-1 to TRBJ1-1; D perhaps matches TRBD1 (6 bases). V lost 6 bases and J lost 5, with 16 bases in between. The germline CDR1 and CDR2 sequences are SQVTM and ANQGSEA. The CDR3 runs 13 residues. Written as DNA, the CDR3 is TGCAGCGTCTCACGGGTAGGGGGAACTGAAGCTTTCTTT. This translates into CSVSRVGGTEAFF.

The chain recombines TRBV3-1 (or the pseudogene TRBV3-2) with TRBJ1-4; 8 bases fit TRBD1. This CDR3 spans 18 amino acids. The V segment lost 0 bases and the J segment 3 bases; nucleotides outside the gene matches: 9. CDR1 is LGHDT and CDR2 is YNNKEL in the germline V gene (reference sequence). CDR3 nucleotides: TGTGCCAGCAGCCAAGATTTAGCAGGGGGCGCGGCTAATGAAAAACTGTTTTTT. It specifies CASSQDLAGGAANEKLFF.

This rearrangement joins TRBV15 to TRBJ1-5; D uncertain. CDR1 is LNHNV and CDR2 is YYDKDF in the germline V gene (reference sequence). With 0 bases removed from V and 4 bases from J, the gap between germline ends came to 7 bases. The CDR3 length is 14 residues. The CDR3 spells CATSRDLENQPQHF. CDR3 coding DNA: TGTGCCACCAGCAGAGATTTAGAGAATCAGCCCCAGCATTTT.

In this sample, this clone turned up once. This chain links TRBV27 with TRBJ2-6, with TRBD1 identical over 9 bases. Per germline, CDR1 MNHEY and CDR2 SMNVEV (reference sequence). The CDR3 has 18 amino acids. J lost 0 bases, V lost 1 base, and 4 bases had no gene match. The CDR3 nucleotides read TGTGCCAGCAGTTTATACAGGGGGCTTGGCTCTGGGGCCAACGTCCTGACTTTC. Encoded protein: CASSLYRGLGSGANVLTF.

This sequence joins TRBV29-1 and TRBJ1-2; tentatively, D is TRBD1 (6 bases). Germline CDR1 reads SQVTM; CDR2 reads ANQGSEA. Trimming removed 2 bases at V and 7 bases at J, with 11 bases between. This CDR3 comprises 12 residues. In DNA, the CDR3 is TGCAGCGTTGAAACCATAGGGGGTGGCTACACCTTC. This translates into CSVETIGGGYTF.

The chain employs TRBV21-1 and TRBJ1-1; TRBD1 reflects the table's D call only, with no check against the DNA. TRBV21-1 constitutes a pseudogene. The CDR3 sequence is 16 residues long. CDR3 in DNA: TGTGCCAGCAGCTGTCCCGGGACAGGGGCCGGTACTGAAGCTTTCTTT. It specifies CASSCPGTGAGTEAFF.

The V gene is TRBV9, the J gene TRBJ2-4; no clear D gene. The V end lost 0 bases, the J end lost 0 bases, and 7 bases lay between the germline ends. Germline assignment: CDR1 SGDLS and CDR2 YYNGEE. This CDR3 has 15 amino acids. CDR3 protein: CASSVGHLAKNIQYF. In DNA, the CDR3 is TGTGCCAGCAGCGTAGGTCATTTAGCCAAAAACATTCAGTACTTC.

The rearrangement joins TRBV2 to TRBJ1-1, with D uncertain. Trimming took 6 bases from V and 4 from J, leaving 12 bases between them. Germline CDR1 reads SNHLY; CDR2 reads FYNNEI. This CDR3 has 13 amino acids. In DNA form, the CDR3 reads TGTGCCAGCAGGGCGACATCGCGCACTGAAGCTTTCTTT. Its protein product is CASRATSRTEAFF.

The chain joins TRBV7-2 to TRBJ2-1, with 8 bases aligning to TRBD2. Per germline, CDR1 SGHTA and CDR2 FQGNSA. The CDR3 covers 15 residues. Trimming took 5 bases from V and 6 from J; bases not matched to a gene: 9. Here the CDR3 DNA reads TGTGCCAGCAGCCCATCCTACGGGGGGGTCAATGAGCAGTTCTTC. Its translation: CASSPSYGGVNEQFF.

J is TRBJ2-7 and V is TRBV4-1; tentative D call: TRBD1 (5 bases). This CDR3 comprises 15 residues. Germline CDR1 is MGHRA and CDR2 is YSYEKL. The ends were cut back, 1 base at V and 4 bases at J, with 14 bases in the middle. CDR3 region: CASSQATVGVYEQYF. The CDR3 DNA reads TGCGCCAGCAGCCAAGCGACAGTTGGGGTATACGAGCAGTACTTC.

V is TRBV12-3 or TRBV12-4 and J is TRBJ2-5, with no clear D. The CDR3 has 13 residues. Trimming removed 4 bases from V and 5 bases from J, with 11 bases in between. CDR3 coding DNA: TGTGCCAGCAGTTATAACTTCGGGGAGACCCAGTACTTC. Protein sequence: CASSYNFGETQYF.

The chain uses TRBV19 and TRBJ2-5, with D perhaps matching TRBD1 (6 bases). Germline V gene data show CDR1 as LNHDA and CDR2 as SQIVND (reference sequence). V shed 4 bases and J shed 5 bases, with 11 bases lying between them. The CDR3 is 13 residues long. Here the CDR3 DNA reads TGTGCCAGTAGTACACAGGGCGAGGAGACCCAGTACTTC. Translating gives CASSTQGEETQYF.

This sequence joins TRBV19 and TRBJ1-1, with D perhaps matching TRBD1 (5 bases). CDR3 length: 14 residues. CDR1 is LNHDA, CDR2 SQIVND, per germline (reference sequence). Deletions cut 3 bases from V and 1 base from J, with 9 bases between. The CDR3 DNA reads TGTGCCAGTAGTATTGGACAATCGAACACTGAAGCTTTCTTT. As protein: CASSIGQSNTEAFF.

The chain links TRBV15 to TRBJ2-3, with a possible D match to TRBD2 (5 bases). Trimming left V 4 bases short and J 4 bases short, with 15 bases between. Germline V lookup: CDR1 LNHNV, CDR2 YYDKDF (reference sequence). This CDR3 has 15 amino acids. CDR3 in amino acids: CATSKGLKSADTQYF. CDR3 in DNA: TGTGCCACCAGCAAAGGACTTAAGTCGGCAGATACGCAGTATTTT. The full variable domain, its missing parts supplied by reference TRBV15 and TRBJ2-3, is DAMVIQNPRYQVTQFGKPVTLSCSQTLNHNVMYWYQQKSSQAPKLLFHYYDKDFNNEADTPDNFQSRRPNTSFCFLDIRSPGLGDTAMYLCATSKGLKSADTQYFGPGTRLTVL.

The chain uses TRBV28 and TRBJ2-3; D may be TRBD1 (5 bases). Germline CDR1 and CDR2: MDHEN and SYDVKM. The CDR3 totals 13 residues. V shed 0 bases and J shed 7 bases, with 8 bases lying between them. The CDR3 spells CASSLWTDNTQYF. In DNA form, the CDR3 reads TGTGCCAGCAGTTTATGGACAGACAATACGCAGTATTTT.